These T cell receptor beta chains were read from a single sample in a study of PD-1 blockade in classical Hodgkin lymphoma. The data were produced by immunoSEQ multiplex PCR, yet TCRdb's version contains in-frame clones alone and is incomplete. The sample lists tens of thousands of clones, around 80% seen once, with roughly 15% in the top ten. The material sequenced was peripheral blood mononuclear cells (PBMCs), taken before the second cycle of nivolumab. All receptors derive from a human donor with classical Hodgkin lymphoma. CDR3s include the opening cysteine and the closing phenylalanine or tryptophan. Clone sizes are given selectively: once, few, many, or a class where the clone is expanded.

V: TRBV27; J: TRBJ2-1; size: NA; CDR3: CASIPAGSLAGDNEQFF
V: TRBV7-8; J: TRBJ2-1; size: NA; CDR3: CASSPASGGYNEQFF
V: TRBV18; J: TRBJ2-3; size: NA; CDR3: CASSPLSSTDTQYF
V: TRBV28; J: TRBJ2-5; size: NA; CDR3: CASRTNTGGRETQYF
V: TRBV7-6; J: TRBJ2-3; size: NA; CDR3: CASSFGTSTTDTQYF
V: TRBV18; J: TRBJ2-5; size: NA; CDR3: CASSPPPGESKTQYF
V: TRBV5-6; J: TRBJ1-4; size: few; CDR3: CASSLEGAGEKLFF
V: TRBV27; J: TRBJ2-1; size: NA; CDR3: CASSGFWGSSYNEQFF
V: TRBV29-1; J: TRBJ2-1; size: NA; CDR3: CSVDASGVYNEQFF
V: TRBV7-7; J: TRBJ1-1; size: few; CDR3: CASSPNRDSEAFF
V: TRBV7-6; J: TRBJ2-3; size: NA; CDR3: CASSWFQASTDTQYF
V: TRBV6-4; J: TRBJ2-5; size: NA; CDR3: CASSRSPSLGETQYF
V: TRBV6-5; J: TRBJ1-1; size: NA; CDR3: CASSEEGGGTEAFF
V: TRBV6-1; J: TRBJ2-1; size: NA; CDR3: CASSDGGAGEIEQFF
V: TRBV21-1; J: TRBJ1-1; size: NA; CDR3: CASSTGTLNTEAFF
V: TRBV19; J: TRBJ1-2; size: NA; CDR3: CASTSQWSARKRGYTF
V: TRBV18; J: TRBJ1-2; size: NA; CDR3: CASSPASGQGALDYGYTF
V: TRBV5-1; J: TRBJ2-3; size: NA; CDR3: CASSLKSSDTQYF
V: TRBV15; J: TRBJ2-3; size: few; CDR3: CATSRSPGDADTQYF
V: TRBV2; J: TRBJ2-2; size: NA; CDR3: CAGLAANTGELFF
V: TRBV19; J: TRBJ1-6; size: NA; CDR3: CASSPQGAYNSPLHF
V: TRBV14; J: TRBJ2-7; size: NA; CDR3: CASSQVVRTGVDEQYF
V: TRBV7-2; J: TRBJ1-5; size: NA; CDR3: CASSLEGQANQPQHF
V: TRBV10-3; J: TRBJ2-3; size: few; CDR3: CAISPGEADTQYF